This is a list of T cell receptor beta chains from one sample in a study of T cell repertoires in ileal Crohn's disease. Clones were read by immunoSEQ multiplex PCR, and TCRdb kept only the in-frame ones, dropping some. The table has approximately 27,000 clones, about 81% seen once. Sequenced input: ileal tissue. The receptors shown here come from an adult with Crohn's disease. Each CDR3 is given with its conserved first and last residue. Fields, in order: J gene, D gene, clone size, V gene, CDR3 protein, CDR3 DNA. The D gene is left open where the match is weak. Size is omitted from some rows. Given values are once, few, many or a class for expanded clones.

TRBJ2-2 | TRBD2 | - | TRBV4-2 | CASSQELAGGPTGELFF | TGTGCCAGCAGCCAGGAGCTAGCGGGGGGGCCCACCGGGGAGCTGTTTTTT
TRBJ1-2 | - | - | TRBV9 | CASSPPPDTIYGYTF | TGTGCCAGCAGCCCCCCACCTGACACAATCTATGGCTACACCTTC
TRBJ2-5 | TRBD1 | - | TRBV5-1 | CASSSPGQGPPQYF | TGCGCCAGCAGCTCACCGGGACAGGGGCCCCCCCAGTACTTC
TRBJ2-7 | - | - | TRBV10-1 | CASTEPRGYSYEQYF | TGCGCCAGCACCGAGCCTCGCGGGTACTCCTACGAGCAGTACTTC
TRBJ2-5 | TRBD2 | - | TRBV5-4 | CASSLGSGGEETQYF | TGTGCCAGCAGCTTGGGTAGCGGGGGGGAAGAGACCCAGTACTTC
TRBJ1-1 | - | - | TRBV30 | CAWSTGYAEAFF | TGTGCCTGGAGTACAGGGTACGCTGAAGCTTTCTTT
TRBJ2-7 | - | - | TRBV5-5 | CASSFTYEQYF | TGTGCCAGCAGTTTCACCTACGAGCAGTACTTC
TRBJ2-2 | TRBD1 | once | TRBV2 | CASSEEGTGYFGELFF | TGTGCCAGCAGCGAAGAAGGGACAGGGTATTTCGGGGAGCTGTTTTTT
TRBJ2-3 | - | - | TRBV7-9 | CASSLSSRSTDTQYF | TGTGCCAGCAGCTTATCATCTAGGAGCACAGATACGCAGTATTTT
TRBJ1-1 | - | - | TRBV19 | CASSISRGYTEAFF | TGTGCCAGTAGTATATCCAGGGGTTACACTGAAGCTTTCTTT
TRBJ2-1 | TRBD2 | - | TRBV19 | CANIAGGRRNEQFF | TGTGCCAATATAGCGGGCGGGCGGCGCAATGAGCAGTTCTTC
TRBJ1-5 | - | - | TRBV7-2 | CASSLEGVSNQPQHF | TGTGCCAGCAGCTTAGAGGGGGTTAGCAATCAGCCCCAGCATTTT
TRBJ2-3 | TRBD2 | - | TRBV6-1 | CASFSGGDTDTQYF | TGTGCCAGCTTTAGCGGGGGGGACACAGATACGCAGTATTTT
TRBJ1-5 | - | - | TRBV2 | CASVQNSNQPQHF | TGTGCCAGTGTTCAAAATAGCAATCAGCCCCAGCATTTT
TRBJ1-1 | TRBD1 | - | TRBV7-9 | CASSPNRGSTEAFF | TGTGCCAGCAGTCCTAACAGGGGCTCCACTGAAGCTTTCTTT
TRBJ2-1 | - | - | TRBV2 | CASTFYRGFADEQFF | TGTGCCAGCACCTTTTATAGAGGATTTGCGGATGAGCAGTTCTTC
TRBJ2-7 | TRBD2 | - | TRBV6-1 | CASKQGFIGGYEQYF | TGTGCCAGCAAGCAGGGCTTTATCGGGGGGTACGAGCAGTACTTC
TRBJ2-1 | - | once | TRBV13 | CASSAPGDTGNSYNEQFF | TGTGCCAGCAGCGCCCCTGGTGATACAGGGAATTCCTACAATGAGCAGTTCTTC
TRBJ2-2 | TRBD1 | - | TRBV6-1 | CASSEIKGAGTGELFF | TGTGCCAGCAGTGAAATTAAGGGGGCTGGGACCGGGGAGCTGTTTTTT